This TCR beta chain is from a study of shared clonotypes between healthy human individuals. Study findings and constraints: Larger estimated richness was generally seen in naive subsets than in memory subsets. Across a few donors, naive CD4 shared about 5%, naive CD8 over 3%, memory CD4 2.3%, memory CD8 roughly 0.37%.

As concerns this clone: Antigen unknown.

For every subset, genomic DNA was evenly distributed across several immunoSEQ plates. Produced via immunoSEQ multiplex PCR; TCRdb's table is partial and in-frame only. There are about 2.3 million clones in the sample; about 90% occur only once, and around 0.38% lies in the top ten. Healthy adults negative for HIV, lacking recent acute infections or vaccinations, served as donors. This CDR3 has 13 amino acids. The germline V gene encodes CDR1 MNHEY and CDR2 SVGAGI. With V trimmed by 5 bases and J by 8 bases, 7 bases remained unmatched. The chain uses TRBV6-5 and TRBJ1-2; 8 bases are a match to TRBD1. The source is a man in his late teens or twenties in good health. Some clones in this sample may be carry-over from other donors' samples. Sequenced: naive CD4+ T cells from PBMCs. Documented subset: CD45RA+ positively selected. The CDR3 DNA is TGTGCCAGCAGTCAGGGGGCGCGGGGCGGCTACACCTTC. Amino acids: CASSQGARGGYTF.